This TCR beta chain was captured in a study of blood T cell repertoires in COVID-19. Study overall: The analysed material was cDNA or gDNA that came from T cells, B-cell-depleted T cells, or PBMCs.

The germline CDR1 and CDR2 sequences are SGHDT and YYEEEE. The CDR3 loop spans 14 amino acids. The V and J ends lost 4 bases and 1 base respectively, with 11 bases between them. Generated by immunoSEQ multiplex PCR, the TCRdb table keeps only in-frame clones and is missing some. The data contain about 58,000 clones, approximately 89% of them singletons. Sequenced material: peripheral blood. This rearrangement joins TRBV5-6 to TRBJ2-5, with D possibly TRBD1 on 6 matching bases. The receptor comes from a woman in her fifties or sixties with active COVID-19. The CDR3 DNA is TGTGCCAGCAGCCAACCACAGGGCCAAGAGACCCAGTACTTC. It yields the protein CASSQPQGQETQYF.